Included here is one TCR beta chain sequence, with context. Antigen unknown. The sample originates from a study of cytomegalovirus exposure and HLA in healthy donors. Study-wide results and limits: Despite most TCR sequences being rare, some public TCRs occurred in many donors. Among TCR beta chains, those listed as cytomegalovirus-associated numbered some 160. High sensitivity and specificity were reportedly achieved when the classifier diagnosed cytomegalovirus status. First-cohort TCR clusters were later found to tend to co-occur in the 120 validation repertoires.

Assay used: immunoSEQ multiplex PCR; TCRdb lists only in-frame clones, some missing. This sample yields under 250,000 clones, of which around 86% are seen a single time; 2% to 2.5% belongs to the top ten. This CDR3 has 15 amino acids. The rearrangement joins TRBV21-1 to TRBJ2-7; whether TRBD1, the table's D call, matches the DNA was not checked. TRBV21-1 is flagged as a pseudogene. The sample taken for sequencing was PBMCs. The sequence was collected from a young woman in good health and CMV-seropositive. As DNA, the CDR3 is TGTGCCAGCAGCAAAGGGAGGACAGTAACCTACGAGCAGTACTTC. Translation: CASSKGRTVTYEQYF.